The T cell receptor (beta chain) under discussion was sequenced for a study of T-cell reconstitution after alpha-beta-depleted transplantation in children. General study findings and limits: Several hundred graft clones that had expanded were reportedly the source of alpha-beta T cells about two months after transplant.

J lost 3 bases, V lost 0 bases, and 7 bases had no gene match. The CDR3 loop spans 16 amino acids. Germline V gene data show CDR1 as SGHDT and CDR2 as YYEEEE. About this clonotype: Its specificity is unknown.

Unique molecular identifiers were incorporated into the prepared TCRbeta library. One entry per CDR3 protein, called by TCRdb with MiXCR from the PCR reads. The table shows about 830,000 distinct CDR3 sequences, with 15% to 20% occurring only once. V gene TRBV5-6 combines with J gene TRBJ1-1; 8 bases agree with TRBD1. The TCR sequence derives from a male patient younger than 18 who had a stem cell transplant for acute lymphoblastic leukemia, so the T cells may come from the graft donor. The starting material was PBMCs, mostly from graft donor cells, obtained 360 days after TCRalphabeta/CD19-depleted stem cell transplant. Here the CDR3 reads CASSLDRGLGYTEAFF. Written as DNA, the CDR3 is TGTGCCAGCAGCTTGGACAGGGGGTTGGGGTACACTGAAGCTTTCTTT.